The next 8 T cell receptor beta chains were all read from a single sample in a study of blood T cell repertoires in COVID-19. Libraries were prepared by immunoSEQ multiplex PCR; TCRdb keeps only in-frame clonotypes and omits some of them. In the table there are 110,000 or so clones, roughly 84% of which are singletons. Sequencing was performed on peripheral blood. The source is a woman in her 70s who had recovered from COVID-19.

V is TRBV29-1 and J is TRBJ1-2, with D hard to call. This CDR3 is built from 11 residues. The V and J ends lost 3 bases and 4 bases respectively, with 6 bases between them. Germline V gene lookup returns CDR1 SQVTM and CDR2 ANQGSEA. In nucleotides, the CDR3 is TGCAGCGTTGAGGGCCCCTATGGCTACACCTTC. It yields the protein CSVEGPYGYTF.

The V and J genes are TRBV5-6 and TRBJ1-2; 10 nucleotides agree with TRBD1. The CDR3 is 14 residues long. Germline assignment: CDR1 SGHDT and CDR2 YYEEEE. V lost 4 bases and J lost 8; bases outside the gene matches: 8. DNA for the CDR3: TGTGCCAGCAGCCTCCGACAGGGGGCATTGGGCTACACCTTC. This translates into CASSLRQGALGYTF. Using reference TRBV5-6 and TRBJ1-2 for the parts outside the CDR3, the full variable domain is DAGVTQSPTHLIKTRGQQVTLRCSPKSGHDTVSWYQQALGQGPQFIFQYYEEEERQRGNFPDRFSGHQFPNYSSELNVNALLLGDSALYLCASSLRQGALGYTFGSGTRLTVV.

This chain uses TRBV6-5 with TRBJ2-2; D is unresolved. The V and J ends lost 2 bases and 6 bases respectively, with 10 bases between them. Germline values: CDR1 MNHEY, CDR2 SVGAGI. The CDR3 contains 14 residues. CDR3 sequence (DNA): TGTGCCAGCAGTTACGGTCAGGCGTCCGGGGAGCTGTTTTTT. Protein sequence: CASSYGQASGELFF.

V gene TRBV10-3 combines with J gene TRBJ1-6; TRBD1 agrees at 7 bases. The CDR3 spans 15 residues. The V and J ends lost 10 bases and 7 bases, in that order; junction bases with no gene match: 13. The germline V gene encodes CDR1 ENHRY and CDR2 SYGVKD. CDR3 region: CATNHHDRENSPLHF. The CDR3 DNA reads TGTGCCACAAACCATCATGACAGGGAGAATTCACCCCTCCACTTT.

This clone was detected only once. The chain employs TRBV7-9 and TRBJ2-2; TRBD2 matches at 8 bases. The CDR3 is 15 amino acids. Germline V CDR1 and CDR2: SEHNR, FQNEAQ (reference sequence). J was trimmed by 6 bases and V by 5 bases; bases with no gene match: 8. The CDR3 reads CASSPPGGESGELFF. CDR3 sequence (DNA): TGTGCCAGCAGCCCCCCGGGGGGGGAGTCCGGGGAGCTGTTTTTT.

The chain employs TRBV28 and TRBJ1-1, with a possible D match to TRBD1 (6 bases). The germline CDR1 and CDR2 sequences are MDHEN and SYDVKM. The CDR3 length is 17 residues. The V gene lost 3 bases and the J gene lost 2 bases, with 19 bases spanning the gap. The CDR3 DNA sequence: TGTGCCAGCAGTTTCCCCCGGGGTGTGGGGACAAACACTGAAGCTTTCTTT. Protein: CASSFPRGVGTNTEAFF.

The CDR3 loop is CATSDLGTSGTKEQFF. CDR3 nucleotides: TGTGCCACCAGTGATCTAGGGACTAGCGGGACCAAAGAGCAGTTCTTC. The J gene is TRBJ2-1, the V gene TRBV24-1; 13 nucleotides line up with TRBD2. This CDR3 is 16 amino acids long. Trimming at V came to 3 bases and at J to 10 bases, leaving 8 bases not matched to a gene. The germline gives CDR1 KGHDR, CDR2 SFDVKD.

This chain links TRBV5-4 with TRBJ1-6, with D possibly being TRBD1 (6 bases). CDR1 SGHNT and CDR2 YYREEE come from the germline V gene (reference sequence). The germline V and J ends were trimmed by 3 bases and 10 bases, with 8 bases remaining between them. This CDR3 has 12 amino acids. The CDR3 here is CASSWGGSPLHF. The DNA for the CDR3 is TGTGCCAGCAGCTGGGGGGGCTCACCCCTCCACTTT. Drawing the rest from reference TRBV5-4 and TRBJ1-6, the complete variable domain is ETGVTQSPTHLIKTRGQQVTLRCSSQSGHNTVSWYQQALGQGPQFIFQYYREEENGRGNFPPRFSGLQFPNYSSELNVNALELDDSALYLCASSWGGSPLHFGNGTRLTVT.